These 20 T cell receptor beta chains came from one sample sequenced in a study of blood T cell repertoires in COVID-19. Sequencing used immunoSEQ multiplex PCR; TCRdb keeps in-frame clones, though not all of them. The sample holds under 300,000 clones, around 86% seen once. The sample comprised peripheral blood. These receptors originate from a woman aged 65 to 85 with active or convalescent COVID-19.

The CDR3 DNA reads TGCGCCAGCAGCCAAGATGGGGCAGGGAATGAGCAGTACTTC. This codes for CASSQDGAGNEQYF. The chain joins TRBV4-1 to TRBJ2-7, with a weak D call TRBD1 (5 bases). This CDR3 region has 14 residues. Per germline, CDR1 MGHRA and CDR2 YSYEKL. The ends were cut back, 0 bases at V and 7 bases at J, with 13 bases in the middle.

A single count supports this clone. The rearrangement joins TRBV4-3 to TRBJ1-1, with D uncertain. The CDR3 consists of 13 residues. V dropped 4 bases and J dropped 3 bases, with 9 bases sitting between them. CDR1 LGHNA and CDR2 YSLEER come from the germline V gene. The CDR3 reads CASSLNGDTEAFF. Written as DNA, the CDR3 is TGCGCCAGCAGCCTTAACGGGGACACTGAAGCTTTCTTT.

The chain links TRBV21-1 to TRBJ1-3; the tabulated D call, TRBD1, remains unverified against the DNA. TRBV21-1 counts as a pseudogene. The CDR3 has 17 amino acids. The CDR3 loop reads CARNPPGGRGCGNTIYF. CDR3 coding DNA: TGTGCCAGAAACCCCCCCGGAGGCAGGGGGTGCGGAAACACCATATATTTT.

This rearrangement joins TRBV2 to TRBJ1-2; 10 bases fit TRBD1. The CDR3 has 14 residues. V was pared by 4 bases and J by 8 bases, with 7 bases of the junction left unmatched. From germline, CDR1 is SNHLY and CDR2 FYNNEI. The CDR3 region has the DNA TGTGCCAGCAGTGGGGACAGGGGAGTCGGCGGCTACACCTTC. Translated: CASSGDRGVGGYTF.

For the CDR3, the DNA is TGTGCCAGTAGTATTGAGGGGACCCAGTACTTC. As protein: CASSIEGTQYF. The chain has TRBV19 and TRBJ2-5; D might be TRBD2 (5 bases). The germline V and J ends were trimmed by 3 bases and 7 bases, with 6 bases remaining between them. This CDR3 is 11 amino acids long. Germline CDR1 and CDR2: LNHDA and SQIVND (reference sequence).

This chain connects TRBV24-1 to TRBJ2-7; D is perhaps TRBD1 (6 bases). This CDR3 has 15 residues. V lost 4 bases and J lost 3, with 15 bases in between. Germline V gives CDR1 KGHDR, CDR2 SFDVKD. CDR3 sequence: CATSDHGTQSYEQYF. The CDR3 DNA is TGTGCCACCAGTGACCACGGGACACAGAGCTACGAGCAGTACTTC.

The chain joins TRBV4-3 to TRBJ2-3, with D possibly matching TRBD2 (5 bases). Germline lookup yields CDR1 LGHNA and CDR2 YSLEER. Trimming left V 0 bases short and J 2 bases short, with 15 bases between. The CDR3 has 17 residues. The DNA of the CDR3 is TGCGCCAGCAGCCAAGATGGCGGGTCCCAGAACACAGATACGCAGTATTTT. It yields the protein CASSQDGGSQNTDTQYF.

The J gene is TRBJ1-5, the V gene TRBV7-2; 10 bases line up with TRBD1. Per the germline V gene, CDR1 is SGHTA and CDR2 is FQGNSA. CDR3 length: 14 amino acids. V lost 5 bases to trimming and J lost 7 bases; unmatched junction nucleotides: 5. CDR3 loop: CASSRTGGNQPQHF. As DNA, the CDR3 is TGTGCCAGCAGCCGGACAGGGGGTAACCAGCCCCAGCATTTT.

J is TRBJ1-1 and V is TRBV5-4; 12 positions agree with TRBD1. The CDR3 is 13 residues long. V lost 10 bases, J lost 6 bases, and 7 bases stayed unmatched. CDR1 and CDR2 from the germline V gene are SGHNT and YYREEE (reference sequence). The CDR3 DNA is TGTGCCTGCGGGACAGGGGGCATGTCTGAAGCTTTCTTT. It yields the protein CACGTGGMSEAFF.

CDR3 coding DNA: TGCAGCGTTGGTGAGGGAAGGACTGAAGCTTTCTTT. It translates to CSVGEGRTEAFF. This chain links TRBV29-1 with TRBJ1-1; D is unresolved. The V end lost 4 bases, the J end lost 5 bases, and 11 bases lay between the germline ends. The CDR3 spans 12 residues. The germline V gene encodes CDR1 SQVTM and CDR2 ANQGSEA.

This chain joins TRBV6-5 and TRBJ1-6, with D possibly being TRBD1 (6 bases). The CDR3 runs 15 residues. V shed 5 bases and J shed 6 bases, with 14 bases lying between them. Looked up from germline, CDR1 is MNHEY and CDR2 is SVGAGI. CDR3: CASSNQGGGNSPLHF. Written as DNA, the CDR3 is TGTGCCAGCAGTAACCAAGGGGGTGGTAATTCACCCCTCCACTTT.

The chain uses TRBV9 and TRBJ1-2; the D gene is possibly TRBD1 (6 bases). This CDR3 region has 15 residues. The ends were cut back, 3 bases at V and 0 bases at J, with 12 bases in the middle. CDR1 and CDR2 from the germline V gene are SGDLS and YYNGEE. The CDR3 is CASSATGLSNYGYTF. The CDR3 nucleotides are TGTGCCAGCAGCGCCACAGGGTTGTCTAACTATGGCTACACCTTC.

The chain carries TRBV24-1 and TRBJ1-4; 10 bases map to TRBD1. The CDR3 is 15 residues long. CDR1 and CDR2 (germline): KGHDR, SFDVKD. Unmatched junction bases numbered 1, after V lost 2 bases and J lost 5 bases. The CDR3 protein is CATSDSGQGNEKLFF. The CDR3 DNA reads TGTGCCACCAGTGATTCGGGACAGGGGAATGAAAAACTGTTTTTT.

This rearrangement joins TRBV6-5 to TRBJ1-2, with TRBD1 matching over 7 bases. Germline CDR1 MNHEY, CDR2 SVGAGI. V was clipped by 5 bases and J by 6 bases; unmatched bases: 9. The CDR3 extends over 14 amino acids. CDR3 nucleotides: TGTGCCAGCAGTCGAGAAGCCGGGACAGATGGCTACACCTTC. It is translated as CASSREAGTDGYTF.

The chain links TRBV6-5 to TRBJ1-2; D is unresolved. CDR3 size: 11 residues. Germline CDR1 and CDR2: MNHEY and SVGAGI. The V gene lost 6 bases and the J gene lost 8 bases, with 10 bases spanning the gap. This CDR3 reads CASSQGEGYTF. Here the CDR3 DNA reads TGTGCCAGCAGCCAAGGAGAGGGCTACACCTTC.

The chain is built from TRBV6-5 and TRBJ1-1; D may be TRBD1 (5 bases). V dropped 4 bases and J dropped 4 bases, with 13 bases sitting between them. The CDR3 totals 14 residues. Germline V gives CDR1 MNHEY, CDR2 SVGAGI. CDR3 nucleotides: TGTGCCAGCAGTTTAGGGGTGCTTGGCACTGAAGCTTTCTTT. Amino acids: CASSLGVLGTEAFF.

The chain uses TRBV5-5 and TRBJ2-5; 7 bases align to TRBD1. Trimming cost V 0 bases and J 1 base; bases outside gene matches: 3. The CDR3 is 15 amino acids. Germline V gene sequence: CDR1 SGHKS, CDR2 YYEKEE (reference sequence). In DNA form, the CDR3 reads TGTGCCAGCAGCTTGGTGGGGACAGTCCAAGAGACCCAGTACTTC. Protein sequence: CASSLVGTVQETQYF.

The chain recombines TRBV6-5 with TRBJ2-3, with 7 bases that match TRBD2. CDR1 and CDR2 (germline): MNHEY, SVGAGI. This CDR3 comprises 12 residues. The ends lost 8 bases at V and 8 bases at J; junction bases unmatched: 7. The DNA of the CDR3 is TGTGCCAGCGGCCAACCGGGGGGTACGCAGTATTTT. It codes for CASGQPGGTQYF.

The rearrangement uses TRBV5-1 and TRBJ2-5; D gene unclear. Trimming removed 0 bases at V and 5 bases at J, with 17 bases between. Germline-derived CDR1 and CDR2 are SGHRS and YFSETQ. This CDR3 is built from 16 residues. The chain's CDR3 is CASSLGARAQEETQYF. The CDR3 region has the DNA TGCGCCAGCAGCTTGGGTGCTAGAGCCCAAGAGGAGACCCAGTACTTC.

This chain connects TRBV21-1 to TRBJ1-6; the table names TRBD1, a call not compared with the DNA. TRBV21-1 is classified as a pseudogene. The CDR3 runs 14 residues. The CDR3 reads CASSRGQGGSPLHF. As DNA, the CDR3 is TGTGCCAGCAGCAGGGGACAGGGGGGTTCACCCCTCCACTTT.